This TCR beta chain was observed in a study of shared clonotypes between healthy human individuals. The deep-level immunoSEQ assay was used. Replicate PCRs from sorted subsets contained about 0.2 ug DNA, which is around 30,000 T cell genomes. Generated by immunoSEQ multiplex PCR, the TCRdb table keeps only in-frame clones and is missing some. The sample comprises some 2.3 million clones, 80% to 95% of which are singletons, and about 0.37% rests with the top ten. Trimming took 5 bases from V and 5 from J, leaving 12 bases between them. From germline, CDR1 is SGHAT and CDR2 FQNNGV. The CDR3 totals 13 residues.

The gene calls are TRBV11-2 and TRBJ2-5; D gene unclear. The clonotype comes from a man between 18 and 35 years old in good health. Some clones in this sample may be carry-over from other donors' samples. Sequenced material: naive CD4+ T cells from PBMCs. Subset indicated: CD45RA+ positively selected. The CDR3 loop reads CASSASIGETQYF. The CDR3 bases are TGTGCCAGCAGCGCATCAATAGGGGAGACCCAGTACTTC.